These 25 T cell receptor beta chains originate from one sample sequenced in a study of spatial heterogeneity in lung cancer. The time point denotes: blood at routine non-recurrence follow-up after resection. Frozen PBMC, nontumor lung or tumor provided whole RNA, which was sequenced unsorted. Each CDR3 protein is one row after TCRdb ran MiXCR on the 5' RACE reads. In the table there are approximately 50,000 distinct CDR3 sequences, 6.5% to 7.5% of which are singletons. The source was PBMCs, collected at follow-up. Every receptor here comes from a female donor with early-stage non-small cell lung cancer.

This clonotype was found many times. The chain joins TRBV25-1 to TRBJ2-1; 9 nucleotides align to TRBD2. The CDR3 runs 15 residues. The trim removed 4 bases at V and 7 bases at J, leaving 8 bases unmatched. From germline, CDR1 is MGHDK and CDR2 SYGVNS. In DNA form, the CDR3 reads TGTGCCAGCAGTGGTTTAGCGGGGGATCCTAATGAGCAGTTCTTC. It yields the protein CASSGLAGDPNEQFF.

This clonotype was seen many times. The chain combines TRBV7-2 with TRBJ2-7; 8 nucleotides line up with TRBD1. The V segment lost 4 bases and the J segment 1 base; nucleotides outside the gene matches: 3. The CDR3 has 14 amino acids. Germline V gene lookup returns CDR1 SGHTA and CDR2 FQGNSA. The CDR3 DNA sequence: TGTGCCAGCAGCTCCGGGACAGGATCCTACGAGCAGTACTTC. Translated, it gives CASSSGTGSYEQYF.

This clonotype was seen at least ten times. The V call is TRBV28, the J call TRBJ1-3; D gene unclear. Germline lookup yields CDR1 MDHEN and CDR2 SYDVKM. This CDR3 has 14 residues. The V gene lost 5 bases and the J gene lost 0 bases, with 8 bases spanning the gap. The CDR3 coding sequence is TGTGCCAGCAGTCTTCTGAGCTCTGGAAACACCATATATTTT. This encodes CASSLLSSGNTIYF.

This clonotype has a count of ten or more. One end of the junction varies from germline; a read error may be responsible. The V gene is TRBV20-1, the J gene TRBJ2-3, with 9 nucleotides matching TRBD2. The germline V gene has CDR1 DFQATT and CDR2 SNEGSKA (reference sequence). This CDR3 contains 18 residues. DNA for the CDR3: TGCGGTGCTAGAAAGAGGGACCTAGCGGGGCGGAGGACAGATACGCAGTATTTT. As protein: CGARKRDLAGRRTDTQYF.

J is TRBJ2-3 and V is TRBV18; D may match TRBD1 or TRBD2 (6 bases each). V was clipped by 4 bases and J by 0 bases, with 14 bases between them. This CDR3 region has 16 residues. CDR1 and CDR2 from the germline V gene are KGHSH and LQKENI. CDR3 coding DNA: TGTGCCAGCTCACATCGCAAGGGGGGAAGCACAGATACGCAGTATTTT. Translating it yields CASSHRKGGSTDTQYF.

The CDR3, as DNA: TGTGCCAGCAGACCTCCGGGACGGAATTTTTATGGCTACACCTTC. It specifies CASRPPGRNFYGYTF. This chain links TRBV6-6 with TRBJ1-2; tentative D call: TRBD1 (5 bases). V was cut by 6 bases and J by 5 bases, with 19 bases left in between. CDR1 and CDR2 (germline): MNHNY, SVGAGI (reference sequence). This CDR3 comprises 15 residues.

The chain combines TRBV7-2 with TRBJ2-5, with D uncertain. In germline, CDR1 is SGHTA, CDR2 FQGNSA. The ends were cut back, 2 bases at V and 4 bases at J, with 11 bases in the middle. The CDR3 has 14 amino acids. The CDR3 region is CASSLSRVLETQYF. CDR3 nucleotide sequence: TGTGCCAGCAGCTTAAGCCGGGTATTAGAGACCCAGTACTTC. Looking up the rest from reference TRBV7-2 and TRBJ2-5 gives the full variable domain: GAGVSQSPSNKVTEKGKDVELRCDPISGHTALYWYRQSLGQGLEFLIYFQGNSAPDKSGLPSDRFSAERTGGSVSTLTIQRTQQEDSAVYLCASSLSRVLETQYFGPGTRLLVL.

This clonotype occurred many times. The CDR3 DNA reads as TGTGCCAGCAGTTTAGGGCAGGGGACGACCGGGGAGCTGTTTTTT. This codes for CASSLGQGTTGELFF. V is TRBV6-6 and J is TRBJ2-2; D is perhaps TRBD1 (6 bases). Germline V lookup: CDR1 MNHNY, CDR2 SVGAGI (reference sequence). V lost 4 bases, J lost 5 bases, and 14 bases lay in between. The length of the CDR3 is 15 residues.

The genes are TRBV10-3 and TRBJ2-3; 7 bases line up with TRBD2. The CDR3 spans 16 residues. Germline V CDR1 and CDR2: ENHRY, SYGVKD. V shed 0 bases and J 2 bases; nucleotides not matched to a gene: 5. In DNA form, the CDR3 reads TGTGCCATCAGTGAGTCTACGGCGGGGGACACAGATACGCAGTATTTT. The encoded protein is CAISESTAGDTDTQYF.

There are many counts of this clonotype. V gene TRBV28 combines with J gene TRBJ1-1; 7 bases fit TRBD1. Germline CDR1 reads MDHEN; CDR2 reads SYDVKM. This CDR3 has 14 residues. V lost 7 bases to trimming and J lost 2 bases; unmatched junction nucleotides: 7. The CDR3 here is CASTATGRNTEAFF. DNA of the CDR3: TGTGCCAGCACCGCGACAGGGAGAAACACTGAAGCTTTCTTT. Supplemented by reference TRBV28 and TRBJ1-1, the full variable domain reads DVKVTQSSRYLVKRTGEKVFLECVQDMDHENMFWYRQDPGLGLRLIYFSYDVKMKEKGDIPEGYSVSREKKERFSLILESASTNQTSMYLCASTATGRNTEAFFGQGTRLTVV.

This clonotype was observed at least ten times. V and J are TRBV7-4 and TRBJ1-2; D call uncertain. Trimming took off 4 bases at V and 6 bases at J, with 21 bases between the two ends. Germline CDR1 is SGHVT and CDR2 is SQSDAQ. CDR3 size: 16 residues. The CDR3 bases are TGTGCCAGCAGCTATACCGGAGAGGGCTTGAGGGATGGCTACACCTTC. It yields the protein CASSYTGEGLRDGYTF.

In this sample, this clonotype turned up a few times. CDR3 amino acids: CASSYPRTGATDTQYF. The CDR3 DNA reads as TGTGCCAGCAGTTACCCGAGGACAGGGGCCACAGATACGCAGTATTTT. The rearrangement joins TRBV6-2 or TRBV6-3 to TRBJ2-3, with TRBD1 identical over 9 bases. The length of the CDR3 is 16 residues. Looked up from germline, CDR1 is MNHEY and CDR2 is SVGEGT. The J segment lost 2 bases and the V segment lost 2 bases, leaving 5 bases of the junction unmatched.

This chain connects TRBV2 to TRBJ1-5, with a possible D match to TRBD1 (5 bases). Germline CDR1 SNHLY, CDR2 FYNNEI. The CDR3 is 14 amino acids. The germline V and J ends were trimmed by 11 bases and 4 bases, with 18 bases remaining between them. The CDR3 DNA sequence: TGTGCCGGGTGGCAGGGTGTTGAGAATCAGCCCCAGCATTTT. Translation: CAGWQGVENQPQHF. The variable domain in full, with the rest retrieved from reference TRBV2 and TRBJ1-5, is EPEVTQTPSHQVTQMGQEVILRCVPISNHLYFYWYRQILGQKVEFLVSFYNNEISEKSEIFDDQFSVERPDGSNFTLKIRSTKLEDSAMYFCAGWQGVENQPQHFGDGTRLSIL.

In its sample, this clonotype was seen many times. This chain connects TRBV30 to TRBJ1-5; D gene unclear. The V end lost 0 bases, the J end lost 2 bases, and 5 bases lay between the germline ends. The V gene's germline CDR1 is GTSNPN and CDR2 SVGIG (reference sequence). This CDR3 comprises 13 residues. CDR3 sequence (DNA): TGTGCCTGGAGTGTGCAGGGCAATCAGCCCCAGCATTTT. As protein: CAWSVQGNQPQHF.

Only a few counts were recorded for this clonotype. This chain links TRBV28 with TRBJ2-3; D is possibly TRBD1 (5 bases). Trimming pared 2 bases from V and 2 bases from J, leaving 14 bases between. Germline V gives CDR1 MDHEN, CDR2 SYDVKM. This CDR3 has 16 amino acids. The chain's CDR3 is CASSLPQGIATDTQYF. CDR3 sequence (DNA): TGTGCCAGCAGTTTACCTCAGGGAATTGCCACAGATACGCAGTATTTT.

This clonotype was detected ten times or more. The rearrangement uses TRBV28 and TRBJ2-5, with D possibly being TRBD2 (5 bases). The V gene's germline CDR1 is MDHEN and CDR2 SYDVKM. V lost 7 bases and J lost 5, with 20 bases in between. The CDR3 contains 15 residues. Here the CDR3 reads CASTLLQSGKETQYF. The CDR3 coding sequence is TGTGCCAGCACCTTACTGCAGTCGGGGAAGGAGACCCAGTACTTC. Based on the CDR3 plus reference TRBV28 and TRBJ2-5, the full variable domain is DVKVTQSSRYLVKRTGEKVFLECVQDMDHENMFWYRQDPGLGLRLIYFSYDVKMKEKGDIPEGYSVSREKKERFSLILESASTNQTSMYLCASTLLQSGKETQYFGPGTRLLVL.

The sample holds many counts of this clonotype. This chain links TRBV27 with TRBJ1-6, with TRBD1 matching over 9 bases. Per the germline V gene, CDR1 is MNHEY and CDR2 is SMNVEV (reference sequence). The CDR3 is made up of 14 amino acids. The junction had 5 bases not matched to a gene; V was cut back by 7 bases and J by 7 bases. The CDR3 DNA reads TGTGCCAGCACCCGACAGGGGGGGAATTCACCCCTCCACTTT. It encodes CASTRQGGNSPLHF.

This clonotype came up a few times. V usage is TRBV18 and J usage is TRBJ1-2, with 10 bases matching TRBD1. Germline loops: CDR1 KGHSH, CDR2 LQKENI. The ends lost 3 bases at V and 4 bases at J; junction bases unmatched: 8. The CDR3 is 16 residues long. CDR3 DNA: TGTGCCAGCTCACCTTCCCCAGGGACAGGGGTCTATGGCTACACCTTC. It yields the protein CASSPSPGTGVYGYTF.

This clonotype was picked up many times. This chain connects TRBV6-5 to TRBJ2-4; no firm D call. The CDR3 consists of 14 residues. Germline CDR1 is MNHEY and CDR2 is SVGAGI. Trimming pared 6 bases from V and 6 bases from J, leaving 15 bases between. The CDR3 nucleotides are TGTGCCAGCAGCCGTCCCTACATGGGAAACATTCAGTACTTC. This sequence encodes CASSRPYMGNIQYF.

Comment on this clonotype: A read error is possible here, since a much larger clone lies one base away. This chain uses TRBV29-1 with TRBJ1-2; possible D gene TRBD1, 6 bases. This CDR3 spans 12 amino acids. CDR1 is SQVTM and CDR2 is ANQGSEA in the germline V gene. The CDR3 nucleotides are TGCAGCGCTGATCGGGACATGGGTTCTGCCCCCTTC. Its protein product is CSADRDMGSAPF.

This clonotype occurred many times. The genes are TRBV5-6 and TRBJ1-2; 10 bases fit TRBD1. The CDR3 is 17 amino acids. The V segment lost 2 bases and the J segment 3 bases; nucleotides outside the gene matches: 10. Germline CDR1 is SGHDT and CDR2 is YYEEEE. The CDR3 coding sequence is TGTGCCAGCAGCTTCGAAACGGACAGGGGGGATGACTATGGCTACACCTTC. Its translation is CASSFETDRGDDYGYTF.

V usage is TRBV4-1 and J usage is TRBJ2-6; 9 bases match TRBD1. Germline V gives CDR1 MGHRA, CDR2 YSYEKL. The trim removed 1 base at V and 2 bases at J, leaving 6 bases unmatched. CDR3 size: 18 residues. The CDR3 loop is CASSQVGQGTPGANVLTF. The CDR3, as DNA: TGCGCCAGCAGCCAAGTGGGACAGGGAACCCCTGGGGCCAACGTCCTGACTTTC.

This chain connects TRBV7-2 to TRBJ2-3; 9 bases fit TRBD2. In germline, CDR1 is SGHTA, CDR2 FQGNSA. The length of the CDR3 is 15 residues. V shed 3 bases and J 3 bases; nucleotides not matched to a gene: 4. CDR3 bases: TGTGCCAGCAGCTTGCGCGGGGGGGTGACAGATACGCAGTATTTT. Protein: CASSLRGGVTDTQYF.

This clonotype was detected only a few times. The V call is TRBV18, the J call TRBJ2-2; a possible D gene is TRBD1 (5 bases). CDR3 length equals 15 residues. Trimming removed 3 bases at V and 1 base at J, with 9 bases between. The V gene's germline CDR1 is KGHSH and CDR2 LQKENI. CDR3 in amino acids: CASSPKTENTGELFF. DNA for the CDR3: TGTGCCAGCTCACCCAAGACAGAGAACACCGGGGAGCTGTTTTTT. Combining the CDR3 with reference TRBV18 and TRBJ2-2 gives the whole variable domain NAGVMQNPRHLVRRRGQEARLRCSPMKGHSHVYWYRQLPEEGLKFMVYLQKENIIDESGMPKERFSAEFPKEGPSILRIQQVVRGDSAAYFCASSPKTENTGELFFGEGSRLTVL.

This clonotype has a handful of counts. The chain joins TRBV20-1 to TRBJ2-3; perhaps TRBD2 as D (5 bases). Germline V gene data show CDR1 as DFQATT and CDR2 as SNEGSKA (reference sequence). The CDR3 totals 14 residues. Trimming shortened V by 1 base and J by 4 bases, and 12 bases separated the two germline ends. CDR3 sequence: CSARATSSPDTQYF. In DNA form, the CDR3 reads TGCAGTGCTAGAGCAACTAGTTCCCCAGATACGCAGTATTTT.